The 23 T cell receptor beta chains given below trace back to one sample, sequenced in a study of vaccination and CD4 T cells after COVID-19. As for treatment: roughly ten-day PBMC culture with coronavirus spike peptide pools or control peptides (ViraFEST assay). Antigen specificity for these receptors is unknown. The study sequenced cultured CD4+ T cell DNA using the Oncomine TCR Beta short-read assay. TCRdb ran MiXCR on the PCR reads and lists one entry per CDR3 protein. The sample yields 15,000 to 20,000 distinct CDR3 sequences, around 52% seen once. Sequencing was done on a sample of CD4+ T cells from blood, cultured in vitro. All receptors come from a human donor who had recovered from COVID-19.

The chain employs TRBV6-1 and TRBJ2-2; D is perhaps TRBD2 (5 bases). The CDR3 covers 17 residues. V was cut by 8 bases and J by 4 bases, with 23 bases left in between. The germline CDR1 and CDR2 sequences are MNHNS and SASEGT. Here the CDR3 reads CASDRLRGGRPTGELFF. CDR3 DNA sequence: TGTGCCAGCGATCGACTTCGCGGCGGGCGGCCCACCGGGGAGCTGTTTTTT.

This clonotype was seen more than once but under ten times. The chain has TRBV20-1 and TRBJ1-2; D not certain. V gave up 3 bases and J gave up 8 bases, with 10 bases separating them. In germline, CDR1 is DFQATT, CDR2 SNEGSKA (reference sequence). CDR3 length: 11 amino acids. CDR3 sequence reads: CSARTYSGYTF. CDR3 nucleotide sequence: TGCAGTGCTAGGACTTATTCCGGCTACACCTTC.

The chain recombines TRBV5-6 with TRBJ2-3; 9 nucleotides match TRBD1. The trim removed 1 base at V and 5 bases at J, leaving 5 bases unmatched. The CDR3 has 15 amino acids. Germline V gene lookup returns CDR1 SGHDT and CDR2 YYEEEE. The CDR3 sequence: CASSLPGQGIDTQYF. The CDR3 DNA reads TGTGCCAGCAGCTTGCCGGGACAGGGAATAGATACGCAGTATTTT.

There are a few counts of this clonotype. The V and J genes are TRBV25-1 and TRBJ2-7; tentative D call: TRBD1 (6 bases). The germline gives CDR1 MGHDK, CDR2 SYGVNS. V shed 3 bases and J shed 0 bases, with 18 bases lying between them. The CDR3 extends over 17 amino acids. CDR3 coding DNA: TGTGCCAGCAGTGATTCACGCCGGACAGTCAGCTCCTACGAGCAGTACTTC. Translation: CASSDSRRTVSSYEQYF.

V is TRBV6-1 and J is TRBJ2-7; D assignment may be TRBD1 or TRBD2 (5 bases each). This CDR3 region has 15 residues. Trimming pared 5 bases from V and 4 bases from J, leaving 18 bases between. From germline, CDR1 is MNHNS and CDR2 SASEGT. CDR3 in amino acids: CASSPRDGPSYEQYF. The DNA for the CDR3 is TGTGCCAGCAGTCCACGGGACGGCCCGTCGTACGAGCAGTACTTC.

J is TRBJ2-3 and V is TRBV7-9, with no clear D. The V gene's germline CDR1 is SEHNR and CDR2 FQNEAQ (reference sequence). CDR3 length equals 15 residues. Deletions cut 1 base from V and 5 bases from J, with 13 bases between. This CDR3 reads CASSLVRPTLDTQYF. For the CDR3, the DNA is TGTGCCAGCAGCTTAGTCAGACCCACCTTAGATACGCAGTATTTT.

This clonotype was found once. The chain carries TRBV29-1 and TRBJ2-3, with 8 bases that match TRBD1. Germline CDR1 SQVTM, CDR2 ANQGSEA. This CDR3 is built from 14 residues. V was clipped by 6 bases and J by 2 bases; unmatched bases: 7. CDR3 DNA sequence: TGCAGCGTCGGACAGGGAATCAACACAGATACGCAGTATTTT. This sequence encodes CSVGQGINTDTQYF.

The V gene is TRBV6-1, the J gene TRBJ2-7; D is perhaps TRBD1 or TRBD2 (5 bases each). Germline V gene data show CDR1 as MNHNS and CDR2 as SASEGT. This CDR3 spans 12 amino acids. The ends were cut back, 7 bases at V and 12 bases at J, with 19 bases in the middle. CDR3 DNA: TGTGCCAGCACAACACCGGGACCAAGTCTGTACTTC. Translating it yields CASTTPGPSLYF.

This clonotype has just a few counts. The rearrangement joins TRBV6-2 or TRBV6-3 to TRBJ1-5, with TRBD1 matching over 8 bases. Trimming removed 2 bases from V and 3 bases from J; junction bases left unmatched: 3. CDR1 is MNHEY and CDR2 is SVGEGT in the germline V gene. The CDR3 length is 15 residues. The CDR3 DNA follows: TGTGCCAGCAGTTACGACAGGGGCCTCAATCAGCCCCAGCATTTT. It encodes CASSYDRGLNQPQHF.

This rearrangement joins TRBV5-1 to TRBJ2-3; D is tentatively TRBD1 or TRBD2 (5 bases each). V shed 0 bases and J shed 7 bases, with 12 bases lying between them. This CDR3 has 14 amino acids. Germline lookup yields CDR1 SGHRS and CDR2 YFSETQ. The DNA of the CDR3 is TGCGCCAGCAGCTTGGGGGACCCCACGTATACGCAGTATTTT. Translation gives CASSLGDPTYTQYF.

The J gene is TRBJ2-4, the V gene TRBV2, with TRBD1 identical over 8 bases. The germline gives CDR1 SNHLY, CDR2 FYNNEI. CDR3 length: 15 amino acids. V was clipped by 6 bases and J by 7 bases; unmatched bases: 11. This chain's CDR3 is CASSPTGARANIQYF. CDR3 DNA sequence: TGTGCCAGCAGCCCGACAGGGGCCCGGGCGAACATTCAGTACTTC. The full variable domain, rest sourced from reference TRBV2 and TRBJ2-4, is EPEVTQTPSHQVTQMGQEVILRCVPISNHLYFYWYRQILGQKVEFLVSFYNNEISEKSEIFDDQFSVERPDGSNFTLKIRSTKLEDSAMYFCASSPTGARANIQYFGAGTRLSVL.

This CDR3 reads CASSYDGYSYEQYF. As DNA, the CDR3 is TGTGCCAGCAGTTATGACGGCTATTCCTACGAGCAGTACTTC. The V and J genes are TRBV6-5 and TRBJ2-7; D ambiguous. Trimming shortened V by 3 bases and J by 1 base, and 10 bases separated the two germline ends. In germline, CDR1 is MNHEY, CDR2 SVGAGI. CDR3 length: 14 residues.

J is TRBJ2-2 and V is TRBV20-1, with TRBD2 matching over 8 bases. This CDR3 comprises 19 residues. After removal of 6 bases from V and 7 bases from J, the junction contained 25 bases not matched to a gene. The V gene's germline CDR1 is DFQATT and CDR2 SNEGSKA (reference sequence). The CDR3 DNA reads TGCAGTGCCCCCAGGGTGGATGCGGGGGGCCGCCGAAGTGGCGGGGAGCTGTTTTTT. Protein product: CSAPRVDAGGRRSGGELFF.

CDR3 bases: TGTGCCACCAGCAGAGATTCCGGGACAGCGGGATTAAGTGGTGGCTACACCTTC. Amino acids: CATSRDSGTAGLSGGYTF. The rearrangement links TRBV15 to TRBJ1-2; 7 bases line up with TRBD1. The junction had 17 bases not matched to a gene; V was cut back by 0 bases and J by 7 bases. The germline gives CDR1 LNHNV, CDR2 YYDKDF (reference sequence). The CDR3 has 18 residues.

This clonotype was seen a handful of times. CDR3 sequence reads: CASSPLGRGNEQFF. As DNA, the CDR3 is TGTGCCAGCAGTCCCCTGGGCCGCGGCAATGAGCAGTTCTTC. The rearrangement joins TRBV27 to TRBJ2-1, with no clear D. Trimming cost V 5 bases and J 6 bases, with 14 bases left between them. The CDR3 totals 14 residues. The germline gives CDR1 MNHEY, CDR2 SMNVEV (reference sequence).

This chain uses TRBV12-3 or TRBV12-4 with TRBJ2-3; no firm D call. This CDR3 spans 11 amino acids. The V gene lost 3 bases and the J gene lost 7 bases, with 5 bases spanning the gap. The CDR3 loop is CASSFANTQYF. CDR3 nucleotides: TGTGCCAGCAGTTTTGCGAATACGCAGTATTTT.

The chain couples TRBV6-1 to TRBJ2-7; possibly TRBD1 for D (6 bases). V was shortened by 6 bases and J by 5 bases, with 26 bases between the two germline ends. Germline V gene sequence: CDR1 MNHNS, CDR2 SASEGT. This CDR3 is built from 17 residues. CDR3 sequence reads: CASSKGPGATPGHEQYF. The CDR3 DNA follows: TGTGCCAGCAGCAAAGGGCCAGGGGCCACCCCCGGGCACGAGCAGTACTTC.

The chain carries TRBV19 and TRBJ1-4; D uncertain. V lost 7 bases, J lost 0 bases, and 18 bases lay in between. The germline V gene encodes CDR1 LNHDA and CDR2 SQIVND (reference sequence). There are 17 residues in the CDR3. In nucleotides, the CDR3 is TGTGCCAGTACTTCACTGAGGCCCTTTGCAACTAATGAAAAACTGTTTTTT. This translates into CASTSLRPFATNEKLFF.

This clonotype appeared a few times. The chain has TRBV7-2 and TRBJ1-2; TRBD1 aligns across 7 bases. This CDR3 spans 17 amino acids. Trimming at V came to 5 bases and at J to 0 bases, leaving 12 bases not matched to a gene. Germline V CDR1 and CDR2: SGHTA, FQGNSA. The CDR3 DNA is TGTGCCAGCAGCCCGAGACAGGGACTCACCTCTAACTATGGCTACACCTTC. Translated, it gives CASSPRQGLTSNYGYTF. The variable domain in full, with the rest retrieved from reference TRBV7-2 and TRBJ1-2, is GAGVSQSPSNKVTEKGKDVELRCDPISGHTALYWYRQSLGQGLEFLIYFQGNSAPDKSGLPSDRFSAERTGGSVSTLTIQRTQQEDSAVYLCASSPRQGLTSNYGYTFGSGTRLTVV.

In nucleotides, the CDR3 is TGTGCCAGCAGTTACGCGGGGGGGACTGGAAACACCATATATTTT. It yields the protein CASSYAGGTGNTIYF. This chain uses TRBV6-5 with TRBJ1-3; possible D gene TRBD1, 5 bases. The CDR3 runs 15 residues. Trimming took 2 bases from V and 2 from J, leaving 10 bases between them. CDR1 is MNHEY, CDR2 SVGAGI, per germline.

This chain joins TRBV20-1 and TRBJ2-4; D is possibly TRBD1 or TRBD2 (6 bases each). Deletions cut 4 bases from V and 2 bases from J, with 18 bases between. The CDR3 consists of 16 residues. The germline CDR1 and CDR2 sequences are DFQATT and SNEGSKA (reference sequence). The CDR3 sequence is CSAMPRGGLTKNIQYF. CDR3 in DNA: TGCAGTGCTATGCCTAGAGGGGGGCTCACCAAAAACATTCAGTACTTC.

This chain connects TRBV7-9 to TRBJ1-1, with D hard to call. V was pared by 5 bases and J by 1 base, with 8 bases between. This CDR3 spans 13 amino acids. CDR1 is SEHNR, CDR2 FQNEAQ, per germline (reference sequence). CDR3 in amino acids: CASSARSNTEAFF. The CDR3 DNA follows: TGTGCCAGCAGCGCGCGGTCGAACACTGAAGCTTTCTTT.

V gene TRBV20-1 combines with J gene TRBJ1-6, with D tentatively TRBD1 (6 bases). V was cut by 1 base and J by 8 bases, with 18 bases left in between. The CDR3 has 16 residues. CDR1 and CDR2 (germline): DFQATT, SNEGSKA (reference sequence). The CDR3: CSARVWGAIADSPLHF. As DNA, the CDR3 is TGCAGTGCTAGAGTTTGGGGGGCCATCGCGGATTCACCCCTCCACTTT.